This T cell receptor beta chain appears in the sequencing data of a study of CD8 T cells in Susac syndrome. With random hexamers, roughly 0.5 to 1 ug RNA was reverse transcribed. MiXCR, applied by TCRdb to the immunoSEQ multiplex PCR reads, yields one record per CDR3 protein. The table lists around 70,000 distinct CDR3 sequences, approximately 93% of them singletons. Looked up from germline, CDR1 is SQVTM and CDR2 is ANQGSEA. This CDR3 region has 18 residues. The V segment lost 4 bases and the J segment 3 bases; nucleotides outside the gene matches: 14. TCR beta sequencing was performed on blood CD8+ and CD4+ T cells.

What was sequenced was CD8+ T cells from PBMCs. This chain connects TRBV29-1 to TRBJ2-1, with 11 bases fitting TRBD2. The clonotype originates from a human donor with multiple sclerosis. CDR3 nucleotides: TGCAGCGTTGTTTCGGGACGGACACTAGCGGGGGACTACAATGAGCAGTTCTTC. Residues: CSVVSGRTLAGDYNEQFF.